This passage covers 10 T cell receptor beta chains from one sample sequenced in a study of CD8+ T cells in alopecia areata. Treatment described: oral pan-JAK inhibitor, 5-10 mg twice daily. cDNA prepared by RNA extraction and subsequent reverse transcription served as the template for sequencing. Measured with immunoSEQ multiplex PCR; TCRdb has only the in-frame clones, and not every one. The sample lists about 270,000 clones, 50% to 75% occurring once. The source material was CD4+ T cells sorted from blood, sampled at roughly week 53, from a patient treated with tofacitinib. Source of these receptors: a human donor with alopecia areata.

This chain joins TRBV30 and TRBJ1-2; no reliable D call. The CDR3 contains 13 residues. Trimming stripped 3 bases from V and 7 bases from J, with 15 bases between. Per the germline V gene, CDR1 is GTSNPN and CDR2 is SVGIG (reference sequence). The CDR3 coding sequence is TGTGCCTGGAGGGATTCCCTCGTTAGTGGCTACACCTTC. Translating it yields CAWRDSLVSGYTF.

The rearrangement links TRBV29-1 to TRBJ1-4; D gene ambiguous. Germline V gives CDR1 SQVTM, CDR2 ANQGSEA. The CDR3 sequence is 13 residues long. The ends were cut back, 4 bases at V and 8 bases at J, with 14 bases in the middle. CDR3: CSVAGPFGEKLFF. The CDR3 DNA follows: TGCAGCGTTGCCGGTCCCTTCGGGGAAAAACTGTTTTTT.

The chain recombines TRBV18 with TRBJ2-1; TRBD2 aligns across 10 bases. CDR1 is KGHSH and CDR2 is LQKENI in the germline V gene. The junction had 15 bases not matched to a gene; V was cut back by 3 bases and J by 7 bases. The CDR3 has 18 residues. The CDR3 DNA sequence: TGTGCCAGCTCACCGCGAGCGGGGGGGGTAACTTCATGGAATGAGCAGTTCTTC. This sequence encodes CASSPRAGGVTSWNEQFF.

This clone was detected only a few times. V usage is TRBV29-1 and J usage is TRBJ2-7, with 7 bases aligning to TRBD2. The length of the CDR3 is 11 residues. V was clipped by 7 bases and J by 6 bases; unmatched bases: 6. Germline V gives CDR1 SQVTM, CDR2 ANQGSEA. For the CDR3, the DNA is TGCAGCGCAGGGACTACAACCGAGCAGTACTTC. It specifies CSAGTTTEQYF.

This chain connects TRBV29-1 to TRBJ1-2; no reliable D call. Germline assignment: CDR1 SQVTM and CDR2 ANQGSEA. CDR3 length: 11 residues. The CDR3 sequence is CSVGSFYGYTF. As DNA, the CDR3 is TGCAGTGTAGGGTCGTTCTATGGCTACACCTTC.

This chain joins TRBV7-8 and TRBJ1-1; D may be TRBD1 (5 bases). CDR3 length: 14 amino acids. In germline, CDR1 is SGHVS, CDR2 FQNEAQ. Trimming shortened V by 2 bases and J by 3 bases, and 10 bases separated the two germline ends. This CDR3 is CASSLRGADTEAFF. CDR3 in DNA: TGTGCCAGCAGCTTACGAGGGGCGGACACTGAAGCTTTCTTT.

V usage is TRBV4-2 and J usage is TRBJ2-1; possible D gene TRBD2, 7 bases. Germline V gene lookup returns CDR1 LGHNA and CDR2 YNFKEQ. V was shortened by 0 bases and J by 2 bases, with 14 bases between the two germline ends. This CDR3 spans 17 amino acids. CDR3 coding DNA: TGTGCCAGCAGCCAAGAAGTGGCGGGGGCTGCCTACAATGAGCAGTTCTTC. It yields the protein CASSQEVAGAAYNEQFF.

Only a few counts were recorded for this clone. The V call is TRBV5-4, the J call TRBJ1-6; D is undetermined. Trimming cost V 2 bases and J 5 bases, with 11 bases left between them. The CDR3 runs to 15 residues. Looked up from germline, CDR1 is SGHNT and CDR2 is YYREEE (reference sequence). In DNA, the CDR3 is TGTGCCAGCAGCTTAGTGGACGGAAATAATTCACCCCTCCACTTT. The encoded protein is CASSLVDGNNSPLHF. The full variable domain, completed using reference TRBV5-4 and TRBJ1-6, is ETGVTQSPTHLIKTRGQQVTLRCSSQSGHNTVSWYQQALGQGPQFIFQYYREEENGRGNFPPRFSGLQFPNYSSELNVNALELDDSALYLCASSLVDGNNSPLHFGNGTRLTVT.

The CDR3 spells CASSVVGYSYNEQFF. CDR3 coding DNA: TGTGCCAGCAGCGTAGTGGGGTACTCCTACAATGAGCAGTTCTTC. The genes are TRBV9 and TRBJ2-1; D is unresolved. The CDR3 consists of 15 residues. V gave up 0 bases and J gave up 0 bases, with 7 bases separating them. Germline-derived CDR1 and CDR2 are SGDLS and YYNGEE. The complete variable domain, with remaining parts taken from reference TRBV9 and TRBJ2-1, reads DSGVTQTPKHLITATGQRVTLRCSPRSGDLSVYWYQQSLDQGLQFLIQYYNGEERAKGNILERFSAQQFPDLHSELNLSSLELGDSALYFCASSVVGYSYNEQFFGPGTRLTVL.

This clone was picked up one time. This chain links TRBV20-1 with TRBJ1-5; no reliable D call. V lost 1 base and J 9 bases, leaving 7 bases between the germline ends. Germline V gene data show CDR1 as DFQATT and CDR2 as SNEGSKA (reference sequence). This CDR3 has 11 residues. CDR3 nucleotide sequence: TGCAGTGCTAGAGGGGAGGGGCCCCAGCATTTT. Amino acid sequence: CSARGEGPQHF.